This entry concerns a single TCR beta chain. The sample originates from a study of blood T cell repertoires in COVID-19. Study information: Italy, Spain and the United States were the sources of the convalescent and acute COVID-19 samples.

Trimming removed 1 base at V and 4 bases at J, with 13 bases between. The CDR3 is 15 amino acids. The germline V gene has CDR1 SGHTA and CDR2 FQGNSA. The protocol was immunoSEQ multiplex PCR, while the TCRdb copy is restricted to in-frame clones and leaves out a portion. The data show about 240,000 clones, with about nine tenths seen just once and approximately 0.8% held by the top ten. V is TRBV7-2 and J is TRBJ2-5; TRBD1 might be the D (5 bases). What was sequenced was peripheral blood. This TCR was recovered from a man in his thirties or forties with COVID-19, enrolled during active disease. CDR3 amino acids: CASSLEPRQRETQYF. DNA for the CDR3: TGTGCCAGCAGCTTAGAACCGAGACAGAGAGAGACCCAGTACTTC.